These T cell receptor beta chains were read from a single sample in a study of T-cell reconstitution after alpha-beta-depleted transplantation in children. TCRdb itself ran the PCR reads through MiXCR, one entry per CDR3 protein. The sample has some 300,000 distinct CDR3 sequences; 10% to 13% are singletons. Sequencing used PBMCs from the stem cell graft donor, obtained from the stem cell graft. Source of these receptors: a human donor who donated a stem cell graft to a child with acute lymphoblastic leukemia. CDR3s include the opening cysteine and the closing phenylalanine or tryptophan. The D gene is left open where the match is weak. Rows may omit the clone size; those that give it use once, few, many or a size class.

j_call v_call clone_size d_call cdr3_aa cdr3_nt
TRBJ2-7 TRBV28 NA TRBD2 CASSLPSSGRADEQYF TGTGCCAGCAGCCTCCCCTCTAGCGGGAGGGCTGACGAGCAGTACTTC
TRBJ1-3 TRBV21-1 NA NA CASSTGQLDSGNTIYF TGTGCCAGCAGCACCGGACAGTTGGACTCTGGAAACACCATATATTTT
TRBJ2-7 TRBV5-1 NA NA CASSLGVGEYAYEQYF TGCGCCAGCAGCTTGGGCGTGGGAGAGTATGCCTACGAGCAGTACTTC
TRBJ2-7 TRBV12-3/TRBV12-4 few NA CASSFREYEQYF TGTGCCAGCAGTTTTCGGGAATACGAGCAGTACTTC
TRBJ2-5 TRBV5-1 few NA CASTGAQETQYF TGCGCCAGCACCGGGGCCCAAGAGACCCAGTACTTC
TRBJ2-2 TRBV19 NA TRBD2 CASSNIGLAGGELFF TGTGCCAGTAGTAACATCGGACTAGCAGGCGGGGAGCTGTTTTTT
TRBJ2-5 TRBV7-2 few NA CASSLGPYKQETQYF TGTGCCAGCAGCTTAGGTCCCTATAAACAAGAGACCCAGTACTTC
TRBJ2-7 TRBV7-2 few NA CASGPRSDYEQYF TGTGCCAGCGGCCCTCGTAGCGACTACGAGCAGTACTTC
TRBJ2-1 TRBV29-1 few NA CSVGVGWYEQFF TGCAGCGTGGGAGTGGGTTGGTATGAGCAGTTCTTC
TRBJ2-3 TRBV5-1 NA NA CASSLAGKATDTQYF TGCGCCAGCAGCTTGGCGGGAAAGGCGACAGATACGCAGTATTTT
TRBJ2-7 TRBV20-1 NA NA CSARDMTGHYEQYF TGCAGTGCTAGAGATATGACGGGGCACTACGAGCAGTACTTC
TRBJ2-7 TRBV20-1 few NA CSARTQTPRREQYF TGCAGTGCCCGAACCCAGACCCCTAGGCGCGAGCAGTACTTC
TRBJ1-1 TRBV12-3/TRBV12-4 NA NA CASRSSEAFF TGTGCCAGCAGATCCTCTGAAGCTTTCTTT
TRBJ1-1 TRBV7-2 few NA CASSLETKNTEAFF TGTGCCAGCAGCTTAGAGACAAAGAACACTGAAGCTTTCTTT
TRBJ2-1 TRBV12-3/TRBV12-4 few TRBD2 CASSSGLANEQFF TGTGCCAGCAGTTCGGGACTAGCGAATGAGCAGTTCTTC
TRBJ2-5 TRBV20-1 NA NA CSARDRSRGGETQYF TGCAGTGCTAGAGATCGTTCCAGGGGGGGAGAGACCCAGTACTTC
TRBJ2-1 TRBV10-3 NA TRBD2 CAISDRLAGGDEQFF TGTGCCATCAGTGACCGGTTAGCGGGAGGAGATGAGCAGTTCTTC